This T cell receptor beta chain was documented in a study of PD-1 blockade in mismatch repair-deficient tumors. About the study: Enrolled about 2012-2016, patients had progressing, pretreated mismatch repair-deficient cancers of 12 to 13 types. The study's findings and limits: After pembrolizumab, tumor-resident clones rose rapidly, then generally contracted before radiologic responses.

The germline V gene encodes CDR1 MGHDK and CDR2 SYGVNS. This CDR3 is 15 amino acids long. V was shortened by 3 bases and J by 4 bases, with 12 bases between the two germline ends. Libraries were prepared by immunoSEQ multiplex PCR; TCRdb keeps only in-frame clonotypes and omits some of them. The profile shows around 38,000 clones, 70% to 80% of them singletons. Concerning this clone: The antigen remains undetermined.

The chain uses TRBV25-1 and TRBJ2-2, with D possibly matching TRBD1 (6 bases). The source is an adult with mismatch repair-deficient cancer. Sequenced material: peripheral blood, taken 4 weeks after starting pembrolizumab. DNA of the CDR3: TGTGCCAGCAGTGAGATACAGGGTGGCACCGGGGAGCTGTTTTTT. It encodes CASSEIQGGTGELFF.